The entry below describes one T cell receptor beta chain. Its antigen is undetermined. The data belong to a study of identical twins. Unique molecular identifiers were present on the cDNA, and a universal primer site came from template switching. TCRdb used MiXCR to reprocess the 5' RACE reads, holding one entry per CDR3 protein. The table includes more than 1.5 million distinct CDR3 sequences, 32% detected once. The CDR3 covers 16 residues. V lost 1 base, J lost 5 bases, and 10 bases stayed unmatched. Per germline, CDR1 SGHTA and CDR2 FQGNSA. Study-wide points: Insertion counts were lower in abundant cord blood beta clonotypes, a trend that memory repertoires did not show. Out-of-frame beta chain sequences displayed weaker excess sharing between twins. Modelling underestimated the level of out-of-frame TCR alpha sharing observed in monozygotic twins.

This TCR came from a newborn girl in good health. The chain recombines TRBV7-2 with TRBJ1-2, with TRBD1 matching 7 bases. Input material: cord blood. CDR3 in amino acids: CASSLEFGTGVYGYTF. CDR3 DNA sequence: TGTGCCAGCAGCTTAGAATTCGGTACAGGGGTATATGGCTACACCTTC.